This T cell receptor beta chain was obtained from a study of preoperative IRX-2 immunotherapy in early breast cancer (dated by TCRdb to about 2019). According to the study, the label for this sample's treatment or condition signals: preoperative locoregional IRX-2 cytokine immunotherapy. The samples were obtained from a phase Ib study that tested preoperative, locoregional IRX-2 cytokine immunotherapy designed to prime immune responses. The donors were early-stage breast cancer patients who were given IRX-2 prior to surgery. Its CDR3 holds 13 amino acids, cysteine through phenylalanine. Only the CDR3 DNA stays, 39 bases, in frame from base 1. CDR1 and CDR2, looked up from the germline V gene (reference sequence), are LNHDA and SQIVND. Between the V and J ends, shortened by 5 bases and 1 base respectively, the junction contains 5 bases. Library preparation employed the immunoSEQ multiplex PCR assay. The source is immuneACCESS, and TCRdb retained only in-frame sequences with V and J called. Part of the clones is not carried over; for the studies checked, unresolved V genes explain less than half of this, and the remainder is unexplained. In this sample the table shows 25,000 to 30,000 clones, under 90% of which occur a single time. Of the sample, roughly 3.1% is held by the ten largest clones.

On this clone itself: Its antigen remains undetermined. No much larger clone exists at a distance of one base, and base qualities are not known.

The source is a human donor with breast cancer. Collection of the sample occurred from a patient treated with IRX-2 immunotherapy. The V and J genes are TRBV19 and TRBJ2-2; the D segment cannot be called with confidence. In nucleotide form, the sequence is TGTGCCAGTAGTTTCCTGAACACCGGGGAGCTGTTTTTT. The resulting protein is CASSFLNTGELFF.